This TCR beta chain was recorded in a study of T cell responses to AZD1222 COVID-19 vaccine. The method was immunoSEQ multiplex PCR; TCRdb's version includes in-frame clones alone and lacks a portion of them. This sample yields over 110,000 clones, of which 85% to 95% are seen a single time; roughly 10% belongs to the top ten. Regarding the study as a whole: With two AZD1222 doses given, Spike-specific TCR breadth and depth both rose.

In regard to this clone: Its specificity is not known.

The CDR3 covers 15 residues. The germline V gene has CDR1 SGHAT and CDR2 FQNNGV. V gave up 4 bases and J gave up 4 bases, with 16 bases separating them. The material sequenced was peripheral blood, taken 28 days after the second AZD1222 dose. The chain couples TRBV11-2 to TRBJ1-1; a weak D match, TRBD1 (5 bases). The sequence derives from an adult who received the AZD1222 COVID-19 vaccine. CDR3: CASSYDAGRGTEAFF. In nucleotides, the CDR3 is TGTGCCAGCAGCTACGACGCAGGGCGGGGCACTGAAGCTTTCTTT. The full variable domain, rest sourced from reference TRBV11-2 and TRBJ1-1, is EAGVAQSPRYKIIEKRQSVAFWCNPISGHATLYWYQQILGQGPKLLIQFQNNGVVDDSQLPKDRFSAERLKGVDSTLKIQPAKLEDSAVYLCASSYDAGRGTEAFFGQGTRLTVV.